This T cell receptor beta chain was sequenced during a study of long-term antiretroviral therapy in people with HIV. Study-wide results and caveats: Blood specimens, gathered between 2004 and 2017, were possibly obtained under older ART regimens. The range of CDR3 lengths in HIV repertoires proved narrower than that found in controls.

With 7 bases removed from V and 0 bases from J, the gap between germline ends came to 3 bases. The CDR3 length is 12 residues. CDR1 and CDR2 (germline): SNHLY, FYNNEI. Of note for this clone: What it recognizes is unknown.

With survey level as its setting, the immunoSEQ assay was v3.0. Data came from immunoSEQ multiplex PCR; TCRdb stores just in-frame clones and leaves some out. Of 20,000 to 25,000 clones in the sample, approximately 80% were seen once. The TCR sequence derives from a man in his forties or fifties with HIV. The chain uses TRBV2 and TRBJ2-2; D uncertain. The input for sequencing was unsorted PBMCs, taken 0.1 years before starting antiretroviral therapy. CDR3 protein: CASTTNTGELFF. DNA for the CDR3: TGTGCCAGCACCACGAACACCGGGGAGCTGTTTTTT.